Sequencing of this TCR beta chain was carried out in a study of control samples from healthy donors and cancer patients. Only in-frame clones appear in the TCRdb table, and some are missing; sequencing was by immunoSEQ multiplex PCR. This table holds some 120,000 clones, roughly 90% found once. V was shortened by 0 bases and J by 5 bases, with 14 bases between the two germline ends. CDR1 and CDR2 (germline): MGHRA, YSYEKL. The CDR3 totals 16 residues. V gene TRBV4-1 combines with J gene TRBJ2-1, with D possibly matching TRBD2 (6 bases). The sequenced sample consisted of blood. The TCR comes from a man aged 18-30 years in good health. CDR3 nucleotides: TGCGCCAGCAGCCAAGAATCGGGGTCTAGCGACAATGAGCAGTTCTTC. This encodes CASSQESGSSDNEQFF.